This TCR beta chain was obtained from a study of shared clonotypes between healthy human individuals. As for the study in general: Aged 18 to 49, the donors were a couple of women and three men. The study's findings and limits: Specimens sampled were limited to blood, with tissue repertoires likely differing.

J was trimmed by 4 bases and V by 10 bases; bases with no gene match: 9. The CDR3 sequence is 14 residues long. Looked up from germline, CDR1 is LNHDA and CDR2 is SQIVND (reference sequence). The assay was immunoSEQ multiplex PCR, and TCRdb's table has in-frame clones only and misses some. The data hold some 2.1 million clones, with about 95% observed a single time. A note on this clone: The antigen is unknown.

Donors, without exception, were Caucasian adults residing in Nashville, Tennessee. Naive CD45RA+ and memory CD45RA-negative subsets were split from CD4+ cells. The gene calls are TRBV19 and TRBJ2-3; TRBD1 aligns across 9 bases. The TCR comes from a young man in good health. Sample: naive CD4+ T cells sorted from blood. Subset denoted: CD45RA+ positively selected. CDR3 amino acids: CATRDRAGADTQYF. The DNA of the CDR3 is TGTGCCACCCGGGACAGGGCCGGAGCAGATACGCAGTATTTT.